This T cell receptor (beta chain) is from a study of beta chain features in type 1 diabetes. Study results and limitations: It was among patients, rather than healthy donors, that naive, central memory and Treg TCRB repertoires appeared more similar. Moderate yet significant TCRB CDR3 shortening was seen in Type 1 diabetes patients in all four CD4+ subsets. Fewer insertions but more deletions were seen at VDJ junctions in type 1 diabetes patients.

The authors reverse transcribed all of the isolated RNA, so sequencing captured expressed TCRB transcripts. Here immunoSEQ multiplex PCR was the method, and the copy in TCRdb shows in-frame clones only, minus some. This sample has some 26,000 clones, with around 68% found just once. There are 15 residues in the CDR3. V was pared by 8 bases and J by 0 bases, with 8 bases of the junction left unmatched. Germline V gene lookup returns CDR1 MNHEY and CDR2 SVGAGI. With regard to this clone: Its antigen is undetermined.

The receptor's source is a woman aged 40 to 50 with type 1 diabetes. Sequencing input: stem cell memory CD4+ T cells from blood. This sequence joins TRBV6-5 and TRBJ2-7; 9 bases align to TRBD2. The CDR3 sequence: CASQLGLAISYEQYF. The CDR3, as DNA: TGTGCCAGCCAGCTCGGACTAGCGATCTCCTACGAGCAGTACTTC.